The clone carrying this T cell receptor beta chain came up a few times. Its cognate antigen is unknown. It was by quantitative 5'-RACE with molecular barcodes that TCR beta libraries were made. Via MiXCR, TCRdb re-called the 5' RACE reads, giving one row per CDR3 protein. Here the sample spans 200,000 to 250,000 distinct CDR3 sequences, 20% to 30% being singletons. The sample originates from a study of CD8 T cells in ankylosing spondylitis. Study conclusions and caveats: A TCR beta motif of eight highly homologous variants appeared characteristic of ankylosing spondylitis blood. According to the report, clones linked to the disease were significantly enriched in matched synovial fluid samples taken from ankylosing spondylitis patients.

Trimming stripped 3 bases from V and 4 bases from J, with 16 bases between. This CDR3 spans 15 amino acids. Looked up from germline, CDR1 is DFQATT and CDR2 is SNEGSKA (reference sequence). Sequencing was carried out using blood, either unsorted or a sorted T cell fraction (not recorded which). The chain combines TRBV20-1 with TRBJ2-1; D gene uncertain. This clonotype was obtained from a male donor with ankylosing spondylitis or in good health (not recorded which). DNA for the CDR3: TGCAGTGCTAGTTTGCGACCTAAGGCATACAATGAGCAGTTCTTC. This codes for CSASLRPKAYNEQFF.